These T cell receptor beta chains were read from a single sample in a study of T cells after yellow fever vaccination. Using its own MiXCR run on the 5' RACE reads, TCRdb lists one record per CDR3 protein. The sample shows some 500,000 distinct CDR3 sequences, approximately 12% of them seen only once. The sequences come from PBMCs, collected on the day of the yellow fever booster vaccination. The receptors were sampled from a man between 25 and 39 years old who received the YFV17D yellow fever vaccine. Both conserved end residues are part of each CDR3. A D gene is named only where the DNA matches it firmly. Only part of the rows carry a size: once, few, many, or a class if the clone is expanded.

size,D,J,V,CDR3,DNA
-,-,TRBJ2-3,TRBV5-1,CASSSAGSPDTQYF,TGCGCCAGCAGCTCTGCCGGGTCCCCAGATACGCAGTATTTT
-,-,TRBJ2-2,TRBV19,CASIPLGGSTGELFF,TGTGCCAGTATTCCCTTGGGCGGCTCCACCGGGGAGCTGTTTTTT
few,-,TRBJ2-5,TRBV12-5,CASGVSRQSLWQETQYF,TGTGCTAGTGGGGTTTCGAGACAGTCGTTGTGGCAAGAGACCCAGTACTTC
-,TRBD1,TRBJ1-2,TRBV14,CASKNSPDRVEYGYTF,TGTGCCAGCAAAAACAGCCCGGACAGGGTAGAGTATGGCTACACCTTC
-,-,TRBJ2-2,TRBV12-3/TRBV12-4,CASHWENTGELFF,TGTGCCAGCCACTGGGAAAACACCGGGGAGCTGTTTTTT
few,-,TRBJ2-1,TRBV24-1,CATSDSFSNEQFF,TGTGCCACCAGTGATTCGTTTTCCAATGAGCAGTTCTTC
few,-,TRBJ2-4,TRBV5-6,CASSLAPRDIQYF,TGTGCCAGCAGCCTGGCTCCCCGAGACATTCAGTACTTC
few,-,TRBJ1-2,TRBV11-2,CASSPGRESGYTF,TGTGCCAGCAGTCCGGGACGTGAAAGTGGCTACACCTTC
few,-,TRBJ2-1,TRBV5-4,CASSGGHNEQFF,TGTGCCAGCAGCGGAGGCCACAATGAGCAGTTCTTC
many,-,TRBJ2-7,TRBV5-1,CASSLALEPYEQYF,TGCGCCAGCAGCTTGGCCTTGGAACCCTACGAGCAGTACTTC
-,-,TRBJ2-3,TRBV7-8,CASSLAQGATDTQYF,TGTGCCAGCAGCTTAGCGCAAGGCGCAACAGATACGCAGTATTTT
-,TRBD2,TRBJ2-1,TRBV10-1,CASSRRLAEGNEQFF,TGCGCCAGCAGCCGACGACTAGCCGAGGGCAATGAGCAGTTCTTC
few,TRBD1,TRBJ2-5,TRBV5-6,CASSFTGVKVQETQYF,TGTGCCAGCAGCTTTACAGGGGTAAAGGTTCAAGAGACCCAGTACTTC
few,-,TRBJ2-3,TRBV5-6,CASSLVRGRLTTDTQYF,TGTGCCAGCAGCTTGGTTAGGGGTAGGTTAACCACAGATACGCAGTATTTT
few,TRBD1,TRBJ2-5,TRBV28,CASSLSGQGARETQYF,TGTGCCAGCAGTTTATCCGGACAGGGGGCACGGGAGACCCAGTACTTC
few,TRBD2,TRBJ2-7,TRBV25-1,CASSRRGLAEYEQYF,TGTGCCAGCAGTCGAAGGGGACTAGCTGAGTACGAGCAGTACTTC
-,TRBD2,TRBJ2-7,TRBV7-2,CASSSQGLAGVVEQYF,TGTGCCAGCAGCTCCCAGGGACTAGCGGGAGTTGTCGAGCAGTACTTC
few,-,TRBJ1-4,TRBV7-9,CASSVHPGELFF,TGTGCCAGCAGCGTACATCCAGGGGAACTGTTTTTT
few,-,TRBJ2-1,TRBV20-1,CSARDVGTEQFF,TGCAGTGCTCGCGATGTTGGGACGGAGCAGTTCTTC
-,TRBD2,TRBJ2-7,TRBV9,CASSVAGLPTYEQYF,TGTGCCAGCAGCGTCGCGGGACTACCCACCTACGAGCAGTACTTC
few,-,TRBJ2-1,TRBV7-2,CASSLAHLGSNEQFF,TGTGCCAGCAGCTTAGCACATTTAGGGAGCAATGAGCAGTTCTTC
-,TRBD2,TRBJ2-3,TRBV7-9,CASSLAPGREGDTQYF,TGTGCCAGCAGCTTAGCCCCCGGCAGGGAGGGAGATACGCAGTATTTT
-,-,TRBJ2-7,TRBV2,CASSVGEQVGEQYF,TGTGCCAGCAGTGTAGGTGAGCAGGTCGGCGAGCAGTACTTC
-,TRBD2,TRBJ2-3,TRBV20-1,CSARGTSGTPNTDTQYF,TGCAGTGCCCGGGGGACTAGCGGGACTCCTAATACAGATACGCAGTATTTT
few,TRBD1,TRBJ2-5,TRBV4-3,CASSKYGTAKETQYF,TGCGCCAGCAGCAAATACGGGACAGCGAAAGAGACCCAGTACTTC
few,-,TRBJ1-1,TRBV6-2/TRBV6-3,CASSYPSGGVNTEAFF,TGTGCCAGCAGTTACCCTTCCGGGGGAGTGAACACTGAAGCTTTCTTT
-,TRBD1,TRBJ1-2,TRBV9,CASSPQGANYGYTF,TGTGCCAGCAGCCCCCAGGGGGCTAACTATGGCTACACCTTC
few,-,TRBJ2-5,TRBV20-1,CSAPRSETQYF,TGCAGTGCGCCCCGCTCAGAGACCCAGTACTTC
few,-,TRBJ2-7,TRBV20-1,CSYPNAGARNPYEQYF,TGCAGTTACCCTAACGCAGGGGCCCGCAATCCCTACGAGCAGTACTTC
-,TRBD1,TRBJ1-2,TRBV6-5,CASSFQPVTGADGYTF,TGTGCCAGCAGTTTCCAGCCCGTTACAGGGGCAGATGGCTACACCTTC
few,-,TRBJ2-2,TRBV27,CASSLKHDTGELFF,TGTGCCAGCAGTTTAAAGCATGACACCGGGGAGCTGTTTTTT
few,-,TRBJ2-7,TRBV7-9,CASSLLAVESYEQYF,TGTGCCAGCAGCTTACTGGCGGTTGAGAGTTACGAGCAGTACTTC
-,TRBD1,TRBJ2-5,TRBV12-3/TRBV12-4,CATSANRGGIGETQYF,TGTGCCACCTCCGCGAATAGAGGGGGCATCGGGGAGACCCAGTACTTC
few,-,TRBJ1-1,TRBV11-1,CASSSGRGHTEAFF,TGTGCCAGCAGCTCGGGCCGGGGGCACACTGAAGCTTTCTTT
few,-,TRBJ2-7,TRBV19,CASTRGSEQYF,TGTGCCAGTACCCGAGGGTCCGAGCAGTACTTC
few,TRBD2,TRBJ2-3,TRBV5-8,CASSQRGGSTDTQYF,TGTGCCAGCTCTCAGCGGGGGGGGAGCACAGATACGCAGTATTTT
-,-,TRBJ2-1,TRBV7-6,CASSLGMGSYNEQFF,TGTGCCAGCAGCTTGGGTATGGGGTCCTACAATGAGCAGTTCTTC
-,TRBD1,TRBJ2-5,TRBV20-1,CSARVGTGFQETQYF,TGCAGTGCTAGAGTGGGGACAGGGTTCCAAGAGACCCAGTACTTC
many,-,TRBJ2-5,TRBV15,CATSRVLHTETQYF,TGTGCCACCAGCAGAGTTCTTCATACAGAGACCCAGTACTTC
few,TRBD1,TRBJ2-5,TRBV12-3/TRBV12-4,CASLRGLAQETQYF,TGTGCCAGCCTCAGGGGGCTAGCTCAAGAGACCCAGTACTTC
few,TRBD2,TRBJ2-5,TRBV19,CASTPDPTSGRWETQYF,TGTGCCAGTACCCCAGACCCCACTAGCGGGCGATGGGAGACCCAGTACTTC
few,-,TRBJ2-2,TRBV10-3,CAIKGAEHMNTGELFF,TGTGCCATCAAGGGAGCGGAACACATGAACACCGGGGAGCTGTTTTTT
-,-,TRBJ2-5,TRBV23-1,CASSQSPQGGSETQYF,TGCGCCAGCAGTCAATCCCCGCAGGGTGGTTCGGAGACCCAGTACTTC
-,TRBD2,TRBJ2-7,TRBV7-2,CASSRGLAGLRVAEQYF,TGTGCCAGCAGCCGGGGACTAGCGGGACTCCGGGTTGCCGAGCAGTACTTC
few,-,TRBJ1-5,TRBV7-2,CASSLPRHGQPQHF,TGTGCCAGCAGCTTGCCGAGGCATGGGCAGCCCCAGCATTTT
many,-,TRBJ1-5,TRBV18,CASSADSNQPQHF,TGTGCCAGCTCGGCGGACAGCAATCAGCCCCAGCATTTT
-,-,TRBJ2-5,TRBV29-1,CSVGGTRQVGQETQYF,TGCAGCGTTGGGGGAACCCGACAAGTGGGGCAAGAGACCCAGTACTTC
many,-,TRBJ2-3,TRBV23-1,CASSLVRAVGTDTQYF,TGCGCCAGCAGTCTAGTGAGAGCGGTCGGCACAGATACGCAGTATTTT
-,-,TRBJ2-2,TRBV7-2,CASSLVLGELFF,TGTGCCAGCAGCCTGGTCCTTGGGGAGCTGTTTTTT
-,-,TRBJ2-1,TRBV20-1,CSARDPGLARPYNEQFF,TGCAGTGCTAGAGATCCTGGTCTAGCGAGGCCCTACAATGAGCAGTTCTTC
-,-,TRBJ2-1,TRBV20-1,CSARVPGHEQFF,TGCAGTGCTAGAGTTCCAGGTCATGAGCAGTTCTTC
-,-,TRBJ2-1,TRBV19,CASGLHEQFF,TGTGCCAGCGGGTTGCATGAGCAGTTCTTC
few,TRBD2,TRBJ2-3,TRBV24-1,CATSDRGLSGGTDTQYF,TGTGCCACCAGTGATCGGGGTCTTAGCGGGGGCACAGATACGCAGTATTTT
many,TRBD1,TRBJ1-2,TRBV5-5,CASSHDRGGYTF,TGTGCCAGCAGCCACGACAGGGGTGGCTACACCTTC
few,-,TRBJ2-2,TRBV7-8,CASSPTGNANTGELFF,TGTGCCAGCAGCCCAACGGGGAACGCGAACACCGGGGAGCTGTTTTTT
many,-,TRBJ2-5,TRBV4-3,CASSQDPRGGETQYF,TGCGCCAGCAGCCAAGATCCCAGGGGCGGAGAGACCCAGTACTTC
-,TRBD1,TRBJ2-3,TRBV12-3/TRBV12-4,CASQGESTDTQYF,TGTGCCAGCCAGGGGGAGAGCACAGATACGCAGTATTTT
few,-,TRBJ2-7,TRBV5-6,CASSLIGQRYEQYF,TGTGCCAGCAGCTTGATAGGGCAGCGCTACGAGCAGTACTTC